A single sample is the source of the 13 T cell receptor beta chains below, sequenced in a study of beta chain features in type 1 diabetes. Expressed TCRB transcripts got sequenced, as all isolated RNA was reverse transcribed. Data came from immunoSEQ multiplex PCR; TCRdb stores just in-frame clones and leaves some out. The sample has 240,000 or so clones, 55% to 70% seen once. The sample taken for sequencing was naive CD4+ T cells from blood. These receptors came from a man aged 30 to 39 in good health.

V gene TRBV7-9 combines with J gene TRBJ2-1; the D gene is possibly TRBD1 (7 bases). Looked up from germline, CDR1 is SEHNR and CDR2 is FQNEAQ (reference sequence). The CDR3 spans 14 residues. Trimming stripped 0 bases from V and 15 bases from J, with 18 bases between. The DNA of the CDR3 is TGTGCCAGCAGCTTAGCGCTGGAGAGCCAGGGGGGGTTCTTC. Protein sequence: CASSLALESQGGFF.

V gene TRBV4-2 combines with J gene TRBJ1-6, with a weak D call TRBD1 (6 bases). The ends were cut back, 4 bases at V and 10 bases at J, with 20 bases in the middle. Per the germline V gene, CDR1 is LGHNA and CDR2 is YNFKEQ. This CDR3 comprises 16 residues. The CDR3: CASSREDARGGSPLHF. In nucleotides, the CDR3 is TGTGCCAGCAGCCGCGAGGATGCCAGGGGTGGCTCACCCCTCCACTTT.

This clone occurred a few times. The chain uses TRBV29-1 and TRBJ2-1; D gene uncertain. The CDR3 has 10 amino acids. Per the germline V gene, CDR1 is SQVTM and CDR2 is ANQGSEA. V was cut by 7 bases and J by 6 bases, with 7 bases left in between. The CDR3 is CSAWSNEQFF. The DNA for the CDR3 is TGCAGCGCCTGGAGCAATGAGCAGTTCTTC.

The rearrangement joins TRBV29-1 to TRBJ1-2, with D possibly TRBD1 on 5 matching bases. The CDR3 covers 12 residues. V was pared by 4 bases and J by 8 bases, with 14 bases between. CDR1 is SQVTM and CDR2 is ANQGSEA in the germline V gene. CDR3 nucleotide sequence: TGCAGCGTTGGTGGGGCTGTGAGAGGCTACACCTTC. This encodes CSVGGAVRGYTF.

The J gene is TRBJ1-5, the V gene TRBV6-1; D is ambiguous. The V end lost 2 bases, the J end lost 5 bases, and 7 bases lay between the germline ends. CDR3 length: 13 residues. Per germline, CDR1 MNHNS and CDR2 SASEGT. The CDR3 coding sequence is TGTGCCAGCAGTGAACTCGAGGATCAGCCCCAGCATTTT. This translates into CASSELEDQPQHF.

This clone was observed once. The V call is TRBV9, the J call TRBJ2-1, with 7 nucleotides matching TRBD1. The germline V gene has CDR1 SGDLS and CDR2 YYNGEE. The CDR3 length is 15 residues. V gave up 0 bases and J gave up 3 bases; unmatched junction bases: 3. CDR3 residues: CASSVVGTVYNEQFF. CDR3 DNA sequence: TGTGCCAGCAGCGTAGTAGGGACAGTCTACAATGAGCAGTTCTTC.

The V call is TRBV7-2, the J call TRBJ2-1, with 13 bases that match TRBD2. This CDR3 contains 16 residues. The junction had 1 base not matched to a gene; V was cut back by 4 bases and J by 1 base. From germline, CDR1 is SGHTA and CDR2 FQGNSA. The CDR3 DNA reads TGTGCCAGCAGCTCACTAGCGGGAGGGTCCTACAATGAGCAGTTCTTC. It codes for CASSSLAGGSYNEQFF.

This chain uses TRBV7-8 with TRBJ1-1, with TRBD1 identical over 7 bases. Germline-derived CDR1 and CDR2 are SGHVS and FQNEAQ. V was pared by 5 bases and J by 5 bases, with 14 bases of the junction left unmatched. The CDR3 runs to 16 residues. The CDR3 bases are TGTGCCAGCAGCCTCCCTCGACAGGGAACGGAAACTGAAGCTTTCTTT. Translation: CASSLPRQGTETEAFF.

The genes are TRBV30 and TRBJ1-5; no reliable D call. CDR3 size: 14 residues. V was trimmed by 5 bases and J by 6 bases, leaving 17 bases between them. Germline values: CDR1 GTSNPN, CDR2 SVGIG (reference sequence). The CDR3 spells CAWGQLTGAQPQHF. CDR3 DNA sequence: TGTGCCTGGGGTCAACTCACGGGCGCTCAGCCCCAGCATTTT.

The rearrangement joins TRBV30 to TRBJ2-1; possibly TRBD1 for D (7 bases). Germline CDR1 reads GTSNPN; CDR2 reads SVGIG (reference sequence). V dropped 4 bases and J dropped 8 bases, with 18 bases sitting between them. The CDR3 loop spans 14 amino acids. The CDR3 DNA reads as TGTGCCTGGACGACAGGGACTGATGTCCATGAGCAGTTCTTC. Amino acids: CAWTTGTDVHEQFF. Full variable domain (missing parts from reference TRBV30 and TRBJ2-1): SQTIHQWPATLVQPVGSPLSLECTVEGTSNPNLYWYRQAAGRGLQLLFYSVGIGQISSEVPQNLSASRPQDRQFILSSKKLLLSDSGFYLCAWTTGTDVHEQFFGPGTRLTVL.

The chain links TRBV4-1 to TRBJ2-3; 8 nucleotides match TRBD2. The length of the CDR3 is 16 residues. V lost 4 bases to trimming and J lost 2 bases; unmatched junction nucleotides: 8. CDR1 and CDR2 from the germline V gene are MGHRA and YSYEKL. The CDR3 DNA reads as TGCGCCAGCAGCCTCCTACTAGCGGCTATCACAGATACGCAGTATTTT. It yields the protein CASSLLLAAITDTQYF.

The V and J genes are TRBV25-1 and TRBJ2-3; unclear D gene. CDR3 length equals 12 residues. Trimming left V 2 bases short and J 2 bases short, with 2 bases between. Germline lookup yields CDR1 MGHDK and CDR2 SYGVNS. Here the CDR3 DNA reads TGTGCCAGCAGTGAAAACACAGATACGCAGTATTTT. This codes for CASSENTDTQYF.

The genes are TRBV7-6 and TRBJ2-7; D is uncertain. Between the trimmed V and J ends, which lost 5 bases and 3 bases, there was a span of 20 bases. The germline CDR1 and CDR2 sequences are SGHVS and FNYEAQ. The CDR3 loop spans 16 amino acids. The CDR3 loop is CASSSVGQPTHYEQYF. As DNA, the CDR3 is TGTGCCAGCAGCAGCGTCGGGCAGCCGACCCACTACGAGCAGTACTTC.